The rows below give T cell receptor beta chains drawn from one sample of a study of regulatory and conventional T cells in RAG deficiency. TCRdb's table, derived via immunoSEQ multiplex PCR, lists solely in-frame clones and lacks some. The sample gives tens of thousands of clones, about 92% of which show up once; approximately 0.78% is in the top ten. These data also featured in a second study, about regulatory T cells.

Sequenced input: CD4+ T cells sorted from blood. Receptors originate from a human donor in good health. CDR3s include the opening cysteine and the closing phenylalanine or tryptophan. The order of the fields is J gene, D gene, clone size, V gene, CDR3 protein, CDR3 DNA. The D gene is left open where the match is weak. Part of the rows lack a size; the others show once, few, many or a class for expanded clones.

J: TRBJ2-7
D: NA
size: NA
V: TRBV4-1
CDR3: CASSQETGSVSYEQYF
DNA: TGCGCCAGCAGCCAAGAAACCGGGAGCGTCTCCTACGAGCAGTACTTC

J: TRBJ1-5
D: TRBD1
size: NA
V: TRBV5-6
CDR3: CASSKGTGVFQPQHF
DNA: TGTGCCAGCAGCAAAGGGACAGGGGTTTTTCAGCCCCAGCATTTT

J: TRBJ2-3
D: TRBD2
size: NA
V: TRBV6-1
CDR3: CASSEALAGGTYTQYF
DNA: TGTGCCAGCAGTGAAGCGCTAGCGGGAGGGACCTATACGCAGTATTTT

J: TRBJ2-1
D: NA
size: NA
V: TRBV6-5
CDR3: CASTANPDWNEQFF
DNA: TGTGCCAGCACTGCTAACCCCGATTGGAATGAGCAGTTCTTC

J: TRBJ2-3
D: NA
size: NA
V: TRBV28
CDR3: CASIQGKADTQYF
DNA: TGTGCCAGCATTCAGGGGAAGGCAGATACGCAGTATTTT

J: TRBJ2-1
D: NA
size: NA
V: TRBV5-4
CDR3: CASSRLTSTYEQFF
DNA: TGTGCCAGCAGCCGCCTAACTAGCACGTATGAGCAGTTCTTC

J: TRBJ2-5
D: NA
size: NA
V: TRBV6-5
CDR3: CASMRGGGGETQYF
DNA: TGTGCCAGTATGCGTGGCGGGGGCGGGGAGACCCAGTACTTC

J: TRBJ2-5
D: TRBD2
size: NA
V: TRBV9
CDR3: CASSVAGRAEETQYF
DNA: TGTGCCAGCAGCGTAGCAGGGAGGGCCGAGGAGACCCAGTACTTC

J: TRBJ1-5
D: NA
size: once
V: TRBV5-4
CDR3: CASSPGSSFSNQPQHF
DNA: TGTGCCAGCAGCCCCGGGTCTTCGTTTAGCAATCAGCCCCAGCATTTT

J: TRBJ2-1
D: NA
size: NA
V: TRBV19
CDR3: CASSQMVSSVSYNEQFF
DNA: TGTGCCAGTAGTCAGATGGTTAGCTCTGTTTCCTACAATGAGCAGTTCTTC

J: TRBJ1-4
D: TRBD1
size: NA
V: TRBV6-1
CDR3: CASRDRAATNEKLFF
DNA: TGTGCCAGCAGAGACAGGGCTGCAACTAATGAAAAACTGTTTTTT

J: TRBJ1-1
D: NA
size: NA
V: TRBV10-2
CDR3: CASSVTRGNTEAFF
DNA: TGCGCCAGCAGTGTAACCAGGGGGAACACTGAAGCTTTCTTT

J: TRBJ2-2
D: NA
size: NA
V: TRBV19
CDR3: CASSPQRLAGNTGELFF
DNA: TGTGCCAGTAGTCCTCAGAGGCTAGCAGGGAACACCGGGGAGCTGTTTTTT

J: TRBJ2-3
D: NA
size: NA
V: TRBV7-2
CDR3: CASSSGSTDTQYF
DNA: TGTGCCAGCAGCTCAGGGTCCACAGATACGCAGTATTTT

J: TRBJ1-1
D: TRBD1
size: NA
V: TRBV5-1
CDR3: CASSLDQGANAFF
DNA: TGCGCCAGCAGCTTGGACCAGGGGGCCAATGCTTTCTTT

J: TRBJ1-5
D: NA
size: few
V: TRBV7-6
CDR3: CASSPDENQPQHF
DNA: TGTGCCAGCAGCCCAGACGAAAATCAGCCCCAGCATTTT

J: TRBJ1-1
D: NA
size: NA
V: TRBV19
CDR3: CASSISPGLNTEAFF
DNA: TGTGCCAGTAGTATTAGTCCAGGACTGAACACTGAAGCTTTCTTT

J: TRBJ1-1
D: NA
size: NA
V: TRBV4-1
CDR3: CASSRNAAGVVLTEAFF
DNA: TGCGCCAGCAGCCGAAACGCCGCGGGGGTTGTTCTCACTGAAGCTTTCTTT

J: TRBJ1-1
D: TRBD1
size: NA
V: TRBV5-1
CDR3: CASSWGTGGTEAFF
DNA: TGCGCCAGCAGCTGGGGGACAGGGGGCACTGAAGCTTTCTTT

J: TRBJ2-3
D: NA
size: NA
V: TRBV19
CDR3: CASSADRVTDTQYF
DNA: TGTGCCAGTAGTGCGGACCGGGTCACAGATACGCAGTATTTT